This T cell receptor beta chain was captured in a study of OX40 agonist ivuxolimab in advanced cancers. At the level of the study: Age averaged 60 years (range roughly 23 to 80), and 82.7% were male. The study's findings and limits: Among the lowest peripheral clonal expansion occurred in 0.1-3.0 mg/kg partial responders.

V was cut by 3 bases and J by 7 bases, with 4 bases left in between. This CDR3 comprises 11 residues. Germline V CDR1 and CDR2: MGHDK, SYGVNS. As regards this clone: What it recognizes is unknown.

Patients who had autoimmune disease history or got systemic immunosuppression were left out. Peripheral blood came from all dose cohorts at three timepoints. This table comes from immunoSEQ multiplex PCR, and its TCRdb copy is limited to in-frame clones, with some not included. Among about 58,000 clones, about nine tenths were seen once, and the ten largest hold roughly an eighth. The receptor was isolated from an adult with an advanced solid tumor such as melanoma, head and neck, liver or kidney cancer. The chain recombines TRBV25-1 with TRBJ2-1; D remains unclear. This specimen consisted of CD4+ or CD8+ T cells sorted from blood, obtained in a trial of the OX40 agonist ivuxolimab. The CDR3 loop reads CASSEGNEQFF. The CDR3 bases are TGTGCCAGCAGTGAGGGTAATGAGCAGTTCTTC.